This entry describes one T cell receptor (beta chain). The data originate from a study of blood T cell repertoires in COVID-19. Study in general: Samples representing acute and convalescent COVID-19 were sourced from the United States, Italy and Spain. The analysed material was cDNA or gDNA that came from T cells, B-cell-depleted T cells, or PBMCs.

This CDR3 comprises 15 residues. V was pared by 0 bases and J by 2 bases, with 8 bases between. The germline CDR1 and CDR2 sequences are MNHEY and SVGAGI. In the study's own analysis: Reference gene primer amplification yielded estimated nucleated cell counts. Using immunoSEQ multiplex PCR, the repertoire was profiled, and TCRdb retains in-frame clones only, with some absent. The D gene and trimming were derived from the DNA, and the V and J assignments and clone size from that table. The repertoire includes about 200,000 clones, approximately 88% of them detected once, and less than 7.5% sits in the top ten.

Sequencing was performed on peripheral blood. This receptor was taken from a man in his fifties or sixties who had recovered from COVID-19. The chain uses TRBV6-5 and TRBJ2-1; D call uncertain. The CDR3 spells CASSYSVQTYNEQFF. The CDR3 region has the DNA TGTGCCAGCAGTTACTCTGTACAGACCTACAATGAGCAGTTCTTC.